Below, 16 T cell receptor beta chains from the same sample are listed, as sequenced in a study of cytomegalovirus exposure and HLA in healthy donors. Primers: 60 Vbeta forward and 13 Jbeta reverse. Using immunoSEQ multiplex PCR, the repertoire was profiled, and TCRdb retains in-frame clones only, with some absent. The table shows around 130,000 clones, with around 85% occurring only once. The sample was PBMCs. These receptors were collected from a man aged 30 to 45 in good health and CMV-seronegative.

This clone was detected only a few times. The chain is built from TRBV9 and TRBJ2-7; 7 nucleotides line up with TRBD2. After removal of 5 bases from V and 5 bases from J, the junction contained 10 bases not matched to a gene. Germline loops: CDR1 SGDLS, CDR2 YYNGEE. The CDR3 contains 14 residues. CDR3 bases: TGTGCCAGCAGTCTAAGCGGGACTCCCGACGAGCAGTACTTC. Its protein is CASSLSGTPDEQYF. The full variable domain, in which reference TRBV9 and TRBJ2-7 provide the parts outside the CDR3, is DSGVTQTPKHLITATGQRVTLRCSPRSGDLSVYWYQQSLDQGLQFLIQYYNGEERAKGNILERFSAQQFPDLHSELNLSSLELGDSALYFCASSLSGTPDEQYFGPGTRLTVT.

The chain recombines TRBV5-1 with TRBJ1-5; TRBD1 might be the D (6 bases). Germline V gives CDR1 SGHRS, CDR2 YFSETQ. V gave up 4 bases and J gave up 5 bases, with 13 bases separating them. The CDR3 is made up of 14 amino acids. Written as DNA, the CDR3 is TGCGCCAGCAGCAAACAGACAGGTGATCAGCCCCAGCATTTT. Residues: CASSKQTGDQPQHF.

V usage is TRBV7-8 and J usage is TRBJ1-3; 7 bases are a match to TRBD2. TRBJ2-2 explains the end of the DNA better; the J call may be wrong. The CDR3 covers 18 residues. The germline CDR1 and CDR2 sequences are SGHVS and FQNEAQ. Here the CDR3 reads CASSPRFGSGEMAGELFF. CDR3 DNA: TGTGCCAGCAGCCCCCGTTTTGGGAGCGGGGAAATGGCCGGGGAGCTGTTTTTT.

J is TRBJ2-6 and V is TRBV30; a possible D gene is TRBD1 (6 bases). The germline CDR1 and CDR2 sequences are GTSNPN and SVGIG (reference sequence). The CDR3 is 18 amino acids. The ends were cut back, 2 bases at V and 9 bases at J, with 26 bases in the middle. CDR3 nucleotides: TGTGCCTGGAGTACCCGGGCCAGGGGACCCTCCCTCGACAACGTCCTGACTTTC. Protein sequence: CAWSTRARGPSLDNVLTF.

The table lists this clone with a count of one. This chain uses TRBV7-2 with TRBJ2-7; possibly TRBD2 for D (6 bases). V was shortened by 3 bases and J by 2 bases, with 11 bases between the two germline ends. Germline loops: CDR1 SGHTA, CDR2 FQGNSA. The CDR3 is made up of 14 amino acids. CDR3 sequence reads: CASSLAGQPYEQYF. The CDR3 region has the DNA TGTGCCAGCAGCTTGGCGGGGCAACCCTACGAGCAGTACTTC.

This clone occurred a few times. V and J are TRBV4-2 and TRBJ2-1, with 12 bases aligning to TRBD2. Germline V gene sequence: CDR1 LGHNA, CDR2 YNFKEQ. The CDR3 runs to 19 residues. After removal of 4 bases from V and 0 bases from J, the junction contained 10 bases not matched to a gene. CDR3 in amino acids: CASSREGLAGGASYNEQFF. As DNA, the CDR3 is TGTGCCAGCAGCCGAGAGGGCCTAGCGGGGGGGGCCTCCTACAATGAGCAGTTCTTC.

This clone was seen just once. The chain combines TRBV11-2 with TRBJ1-1; possibly TRBD1 for D (5 bases). The germline V gene has CDR1 SGHAT and CDR2 FQNNGV. This CDR3 has 12 residues. V shed 2 bases and J shed 9 bases, with 10 bases lying between them. The CDR3 is CASSLIKGQAFF. The CDR3 DNA reads as TGTGCCAGCAGCTTAATAAAGGGGCAAGCTTTCTTT. Full variable domain (remainder filled in from reference TRBV11-2 and TRBJ1-1): EAGVAQSPRYKIIEKRQSVAFWCNPISGHATLYWYQQILGQGPKLLIQFQNNGVVDDSQLPKDRFSAERLKGVDSTLKIQPAKLEDSAVYLCASSLIKGQAFFGQGTRLTVV.

This clone was found a few times. The chain has TRBV29-1 and TRBJ1-2; 9 bases line up with TRBD1. CDR1 is SQVTM and CDR2 is ANQGSEA in the germline V gene. Trimming removed 2 bases from V and 8 bases from J; junction bases left unmatched: 0. The CDR3 is made up of 11 amino acids. In nucleotides, the CDR3 is TGCAGCGTTGAAACAGGGGGCGGCTACACCTTC. Its protein product is CSVETGGGYTF.

CDR3 in DNA: TGCGCCAGCAGCCCCACGACTAGCGGGGATGCTAGTGAGCAGTTCTTC. The encoded protein is CASSPTTSGDASEQFF. This sequence joins TRBV5-1 and TRBJ2-1; TRBD2 matches at 11 bases. Trimming at V came to 4 bases and at J to 9 bases, leaving 12 bases not matched to a gene. Germline V gives CDR1 SGHRS, CDR2 YFSETQ. CDR3 size: 16 residues.

This chain connects TRBV5-4 to TRBJ2-7; D perhaps matches TRBD1 (7 bases). Trimming shortened V by 4 bases and J by 3 bases, and 14 bases separated the two germline ends. This CDR3 comprises 14 residues. Germline V lookup: CDR1 SGHNT, CDR2 YYREEE (reference sequence). The chain's CDR3 is CASSVRDRNYEQYF. CDR3 sequence (DNA): TGTGCCAGCAGCGTGCGGGACAGAAACTACGAGCAGTACTTC.

The gene calls are TRBV6-5 and TRBJ1-5, with 7 positions matching TRBD1. The germline CDR1 and CDR2 sequences are MNHEY and SVGAGI. CDR3 length equals 15 residues. J gave up 5 bases and V 10 bases, and 14 bases lay outside the gene matches. The CDR3 sequence: CATATRQGRDQPQHF. CDR3 DNA: TGTGCCACCGCCACTAGACAGGGAAGGGATCAGCCCCAGCATTTT.

This clone was found a few times. This chain connects TRBV9 to TRBJ1-3, with D maybe TRBD1 (5 bases). This CDR3 comprises 14 residues. V lost 2 bases, J lost 4 bases, and 10 bases lay in between. CDR1 and CDR2 (germline): SGDLS, YYNGEE. The chain's CDR3 is CASSVSGEGNTIYF. The CDR3 DNA follows: TGTGCCAGCAGCGTTTCGGGGGAGGGAAACACCATATATTTT. Complete variable domain (other parts from reference TRBV9 and TRBJ1-3): DSGVTQTPKHLITATGQRVTLRCSPRSGDLSVYWYQQSLDQGLQFLIQYYNGEERAKGNILERFSAQQFPDLHSELNLSSLELGDSALYFCASSVSGEGNTIYFGEGSWLTVV.

The V call is TRBV7-2, the J call TRBJ1-4; TRBD1 is a possible D gene (5 bases). V was shortened by 2 bases and J by 8 bases, with 15 bases between the two germline ends. Germline CDR1 is SGHTA and CDR2 is FQGNSA. This CDR3 spans 15 amino acids. The CDR3 sequence is CASSLRWQGREKLFF. The CDR3, as DNA: TGTGCCAGCAGCTTAAGGTGGCAGGGTCGAGAAAAACTGTTTTTT.

This chain joins TRBV19 and TRBJ1-1; TRBD1 agrees at 7 bases. J lost 3 bases, V lost 6 bases, and 10 bases had no gene match. The CDR3 length is 15 residues. Germline assignment: CDR1 LNHDA and CDR2 SQIVND (reference sequence). Here the CDR3 reads CASSQGAGGHTEAFF. The DNA for the CDR3 is TGTGCCAGTAGCCAAGGGGCAGGGGGACACACTGAAGCTTTCTTT. The full variable domain, its missing parts supplied by reference TRBV19 and TRBJ1-1, is DGGITQSPKYLFRKEGQNVTLSCEQNLNHDAMYWYRQDPGQGLRLIYYSQIVNDFQKGDIAEGYSVSREKKESFPLTVTSAQKNPTAFYLCASSQGAGGHTEAFFGQGTRLTVV.

This chain links TRBV13 with TRBJ2-7; TRBD2 is a possible D gene (5 bases). This CDR3 spans 14 amino acids. V dropped 2 bases and J dropped 7 bases, with 15 bases sitting between them. The germline V gene has CDR1 PRHDT and CDR2 FYEKMQ (reference sequence). The CDR3 bases are TGTGCCAGCAGCTTATTGTTCCGGGATAAGGAGCAGTACTTC. Encoded protein: CASSLLFRDKEQYF.

V and J are TRBV19 and TRBJ1-5, with D possibly matching TRBD1 (5 bases). V dropped 5 bases and J dropped 8 bases, with 13 bases sitting between them. This CDR3 spans 13 amino acids. The germline V gene encodes CDR1 LNHDA and CDR2 SQIVND (reference sequence). The CDR3 here is CASSGRGWEPQHF. CDR3 DNA sequence: TGTGCCAGTAGTGGGAGGGGATGGGAGCCCCAGCATTTT.